This is a list of T cell receptor beta chains from one sample in a study of blood T cell repertoires in COVID-19. Data came from immunoSEQ multiplex PCR; TCRdb stores just in-frame clones and leaves some out. The top ten hold 11% of the sample, which has 250,000 to 300,000 clones, over 85% seen once. Specimen: peripheral blood. The origin of the receptors is a woman aged 25 to 39 with COVID-19, enrolled during active disease. CDR3s include the opening cysteine and the closing phenylalanine or tryptophan. The order of the fields is J gene, D gene, clone size, CDR3 length, V gene, CDR3 DNA, CDR3 protein. The D gene is left open where the match is weak. Expanded clones get a size class; other rows say once, few or many, or leave the size out.

TRBJ1-2	NA	once	14	TRBV27	TGTGCCAGCTCCTTCGGGGGGGGCGCCTATGGCTACACCTTC	CASSFGGGAYGYTF
TRBJ1-1	NA	NA	16	TRBV30	TGTGCCTGGAGTGTATGGCATTCGGGGGGGGACACTGAAGCTTTCTTT	CAWSVWHSGGDTEAFF
TRBJ2-3	TRBD1	NA	14	TRBV7-8	TGTGCCAGCAGCCCGGACAGGAGCACAGATACGCAGTATTTT	CASSPDRSTDTQYF
TRBJ2-5	NA	NA	17	TRBV2	TGTGCCAGCAGTGATATAGGGGCCCCAAAAGGATGGGAGACCCAGTACTTC	CASSDIGAPKGWETQYF
TRBJ1-1	NA	NA	17	TRBV18	TGTGCCAGCTCGCCACAAGCCGTAGGACTCCGGAACACTGAAGCTTTCTTT	CASSPQAVGLRNTEAFF
TRBJ2-3	NA	NA	15	TRBV5-1	TGCGCCAGCAGCTTGACCCGAGAACCTACAGATACGCAGTATTTT	CASSLTREPTDTQYF
TRBJ1-1	TRBD1	NA	13	TRBV29-1	TGCAGCGGGGGGACAGGGGAGAACACTGAAGCTTTCTTT	CSGGTGENTEAFF
TRBJ2-1	TRBD2	NA	16	TRBV7-9	TGTGCCAGCAGTTCCACCGCGGGGGGGTCTTACAATGAGCAGTTCTTC	CASSSTAGGSYNEQFF
TRBJ1-4	NA	NA	14	TRBV19	TGTGCCAGTAACGCCCAGGGTTTGGGTGAAAAACTGTTTTTT	CASNAQGLGEKLFF
TRBJ1-5	NA	NA	15	TRBV6-5	TGTGCCAGCCCGTTACGGGACACAAGCAATCAGCCCCAGCATTTT	CASPLRDTSNQPQHF
TRBJ2-5	TRBD2	NA	16	TRBV7-9	TGTGCCAGCGCCGGGAGGGGCGTAGCAAGGGGGGAGACCCAGTACTTC	CASAGRGVARGETQYF
TRBJ1-5	NA	NA	15	TRBV5-1	TGCGCCAGCAGCTTGGACGGGGGGGCCCATCAGCCCCAGCATTTT	CASSLDGGAHQPQHF